Each of the 17 T cell receptor beta chains below was sequenced from the same sample in a study of identical twins. TCRdb processed the 5' RACE reads anew with MiXCR; each CDR3 protein has one entry. Of hundreds of thousands of distinct CDR3 sequences detected, 8.6% appear once; the ten largest clones hold approximately 0.89%. These same records also appear under a second study, on yellow fever vaccine responses in identical twins.

What was sequenced was PBMCs. The receptors derive from a woman in her late teens or twenties in good health.

The chain links TRBV5-6 to TRBJ2-5; 8 bases map to TRBD1. V shed 5 bases and J 4 bases; nucleotides not matched to a gene: 4. The CDR3 has 13 residues. Germline values: CDR1 SGHDT, CDR2 YYEEEE. CDR3 loop: CASRARGRETQYF. In DNA form, the CDR3 reads TGTGCCAGCAGGGCCAGGGGGCGAGAGACCCAGTACTTC. Full variable domain (outside the CDR3, taken from reference TRBV5-6 and TRBJ2-5): DAGVTQSPTHLIKTRGQQVTLRCSPKSGHDTVSWYQQALGQGPQFIFQYYEEEERQRGNFPDRFSGHQFPNYSSELNVNALLLGDSALYLCASRARGRETQYFGPGTRLLVL.

V is TRBV27 and J is TRBJ1-2; a weak D match, TRBD1 (5 bases). CDR3 size: 15 residues. Germline values: CDR1 MNHEY, CDR2 SMNVEV (reference sequence). The V end was cut by 5 bases, the J end by 4 bases, with 17 bases between. CDR3 in amino acids: CASSRLPPGLYGYTF. In DNA, the CDR3 is TGTGCCAGCAGTCGGCTCCCCCCAGGGCTCTATGGCTACACCTTC.

The V and J genes are TRBV12-3 or TRBV12-4 and TRBJ1-2; maybe TRBD1 (5 bases). The CDR3 covers 12 residues. Trimming took 6 bases from V and 7 from J, leaving 12 bases between them. This CDR3 reads CASRGVELGYTF. CDR3 DNA sequence: TGTGCCAGCAGGGGGGTGGAACTTGGCTACACCTTC.

The rearrangement uses TRBV3-1 and TRBJ2-6; no reliable D call. Trimming stripped 1 base from V and 12 bases from J, with 7 bases between. This CDR3 contains 12 residues. CDR1 is LGHDT, CDR2 YNNKEL, per germline (reference sequence). CDR3: CASSQGKSVLTF. The CDR3, as DNA: TGTGCCAGCAGCCAAGGCAAAAGCGTCCTGACTTTC.

This clonotype was seen a few times. The chain has TRBV29-1 and TRBJ2-1; 10 bases are shared with TRBD2. This CDR3 region has 17 residues. The germline V gene encodes CDR1 SQVTM and CDR2 ANQGSEA. V lost 1 base to trimming and J lost 2 bases; unmatched junction nucleotides: 8. The CDR3 reads CSVEGLAGGITYNEQFF. The CDR3 nucleotides read TGCAGCGTTGAAGGATTAGCGGGAGGTATCACCTACAATGAGCAGTTCTTC.

The chain uses TRBV28 and TRBJ2-6; TRBD1 matches at 10 bases. The V gene's germline CDR1 is MDHEN and CDR2 SYDVKM. CDR3 size: 20 residues. The J segment lost 1 base and the V segment lost 3 bases, leaving 12 bases of the junction unmatched. CDR3 DNA: TGTGCCAGCAGTTTCCCCCCACGGAGACAGGGGGCGTCTGGGGCCAACGTCCTGACTTTC. Translating gives CASSFPPRRQGASGANVLTF.

V is TRBV12-3 or TRBV12-4 and J is TRBJ2-7; D remains unclear. This CDR3 spans 13 amino acids. Trimming removed 8 bases from V and 1 base from J, with 12 bases in between. The CDR3 sequence: CASCNQLSYEQYF. CDR3 nucleotide sequence: TGTGCCAGCTGCAATCAACTATCCTACGAGCAGTACTTC.

This clonotype was observed a handful of times. The chain combines TRBV9 with TRBJ2-1; D is unresolved. The V end was cut by 3 bases, the J end by 4 bases, with 23 bases between. This CDR3 has 18 residues. Per the germline V gene, CDR1 is SGDLS and CDR2 is YYNGEE. CDR3 residues: CASSDATPVGARYNEQFF. Written as DNA, the CDR3 is TGTGCCAGCAGCGACGCCACGCCCGTGGGCGCGCGGTACAATGAGCAGTTCTTC.

Only a few counts were recorded for this clonotype. This rearrangement joins TRBV11-2 to TRBJ2-2; 10 positions match TRBD2. V shed 5 bases and J 5 bases; nucleotides not matched to a gene: 14. There are 18 residues in the CDR3. Germline values: CDR1 SGHAT, CDR2 FQNNGV. Written as DNA, the CDR3 is TGTGCCAGCAGCCCGTCCCGCGCTAGCGGGAGAGGAACCGGGGAGCTGTTTTTT. This codes for CASSPSRASGRGTGELFF.

The CDR3: CASSLWLTGNSYEQYF. CDR3 coding DNA: TGTGCCAGCAGTTTATGGTTGACAGGTAATAGTTACGAGCAGTACTTC. The gene calls are TRBV27 and TRBJ2-7; maybe TRBD1 (6 bases). Deletions cut 1 base from V and 4 bases from J, with 17 bases between. Germline V gives CDR1 MNHEY, CDR2 SMNVEV (reference sequence). The CDR3 length is 16 residues.

This sequence joins TRBV10-2 and TRBJ2-1, with 10 bases lining up with TRBD2. Trimming took 8 bases from V and 7 from J; bases not matched to a gene: 8. Germline V gene sequence: CDR1 WSHSY, CDR2 SAAADI. The CDR3 has 14 amino acids. CDR3 protein: CASGGGGLANEQFF. CDR3 nucleotides: TGCGCCAGCGGAGGAGGGGGACTAGCGAATGAGCAGTTCTTC.

Many counts were recorded for this clonotype. The V call is TRBV25-1, the J call TRBJ2-3; 8 bases match TRBD2. The CDR3 extends over 15 amino acids. Germline assignment: CDR1 MGHDK and CDR2 SYGVNS. V was clipped by 5 bases and J by 4 bases; unmatched bases: 8. The CDR3 sequence is CASSPTGGPADTQYF. As DNA, the CDR3 is TGTGCCAGCAGTCCAACGGGAGGGCCAGCAGATACGCAGTATTTT.

This chain connects TRBV7-2 to TRBJ2-1; a weak D match, TRBD1 (6 bases). The CDR3 spans 15 residues. V was pared by 2 bases and J by 5 bases, with 13 bases between. From germline, CDR1 is SGHTA and CDR2 FQGNSA. The CDR3 sequence is CASSLTGTQNNEQFF. CDR3 coding DNA: TGTGCCAGCAGCTTAACCGGGACACAAAACAATGAGCAGTTCTTC.

This clonotype was detected a few times. V and J are TRBV10-2 and TRBJ2-7; D gene unclear. This CDR3 is built from 10 residues. V was shortened by 7 bases and J by 7 bases, with 8 bases between the two germline ends. The germline CDR1 and CDR2 sequences are WSHSY and SAAADI. CDR3 in DNA: TGCGCCAGCAAGCTGGGGGAGCAGTACTTC. Its translation: CASKLGEQYF.

This clonotype has only a few counts. The chain uses TRBV12-3 or TRBV12-4 and TRBJ1-3; D is possibly TRBD1 (5 bases). Trimming shortened V by 8 bases and J by 7 bases, and 12 bases separated the two germline ends. The CDR3 sequence is 12 residues long. CDR3 sequence: CASDSGGNTIYF. CDR3 nucleotide sequence: TGTGCCAGCGATAGTGGGGGTAACACCATATATTTT.

As to this clonotype: A much larger clone differs from this one at a single base, so this may be a read error. The chain couples TRBV7-3 to TRBJ2-1, with 7 bases aligning to TRBD2. Germline assignment: CDR1 SGHTA and CDR2 FQGTGA. V trimming: 0 bases; J trimming: 4 bases; junction bases outside the gene matches: 3. CDR3 length equals 15 residues. CDR3 nucleotide sequence: TGTGCCAGCAGCTTAACGCGGGGGTGGTACAATGAGCAGTTCTTC. It yields the protein CASSLTRGWYNEQFF. The variable domain in full, with the rest retrieved from reference TRBV7-3 and TRBJ2-1, is GAGVSQTPSNKVTEKGKYVELRCDPISGHTALYWYRQSLGQGPEFLIYFQGTGAADDSGLPNDRFFAVRPEGSVSTLKIQRTERGDSAVYLCASSLTRGWYNEQFFGPGTRLTVL.

In this sample, this clonotype turned up many times. This chain connects TRBV6-6 to TRBJ2-5, with D perhaps matching TRBD1 (6 bases). CDR1 is MNHNY, CDR2 SVGAGI, per germline (reference sequence). The V gene lost 4 bases and the J gene lost 1 base, with 7 bases spanning the gap. The CDR3 length is 13 residues. The CDR3, as DNA: TGTGCCAGCAGTTCACAGGGCCAAGAGACCCAGTACTTC. Residues: CASSSQGQETQYF.